Listed below are T cell receptor beta chains from one sample, sequenced in a study of T cell responses to AZD1222 COVID-19 vaccine. Some clones are missing from TCRdb's copy, which holds only in-frame ones; the method was immunoSEQ multiplex PCR. The sample shows 110,000 to 150,000 clones, approximately 91% of them seen only once. The sample was peripheral blood, taken on day 0 of AZD1222 vaccination. These receptors were obtained from an adult in good health. CDR3s include the opening cysteine and the closing phenylalanine or tryptophan. D genes are given only for firm matches. Clone size, where shown, is once, few, many, or a class for clones that have expanded.

J | V | size | D | CDR3 | DNA
TRBJ1-4 | TRBV27 | . | . | CASSYGGGGRLFF | TGTGCCAGCAGTTATGGGGGGGGCGGGAGGCTGTTTTTT
TRBJ2-7 | TRBV18 | . | . | CASSPPRTSEQYF | TGTGCCAGCTCACCACCGAGAACTTCCGAGCAGTACTTC
TRBJ1-6 | TRBV28 | . | . | CASTWGGPLHF | TGTGCCAGCACCTGGGGGGGGCCCCTCCACTTT
TRBJ2-2 | TRBV5-1 | . | . | CASSPRTRGGGELFF | TGCGCCAGCAGCCCCCGGACACGGGGTGGGGGGGAGCTGTTTTTT
TRBJ1-6 | TRBV3-1/TRBV3-2 | . | TRBD1 | CASSLLGQGNSPLHF | TGTGCCAGCAGCCTCCTGGGACAGGGAAATTCACCCCTCCACTTT
TRBJ2-6 | TRBV30 | . | . | CAWQGSGANVLTF | TGTGCCTGGCAGGGTTCTGGGGCCAACGTCCTGACTTTC
TRBJ1-6 | TRBV5-8 | . | . | CASSLRGGRNSPLHF | TGTGCCAGCAGCTTGCGTGGGGGCCGTAATTCACCCCTCCACTTT
TRBJ1-4 | TRBV7-9 | few | . | CASSRSTANEKLFF | TGTGCCAGCAGCCGTAGCACAGCTAATGAAAAACTGTTTTTT
TRBJ2-3 | TRBV7-8 | . | TRBD2 | CASSLGGLVTDTQYF | TGTGCCAGCAGCTTAGGGGGACTAGTGACAGATACGCAGTATTTT
TRBJ1-6 | TRBV7-9 | . | . | CASSQSFNSPLHF | TGTGCCAGCAGCCAGTCTTTTAATTCACCCCTCCACTTT
TRBJ2-7 | TRBV20-1 | . | . | CSAEGVGEQYF | TGCAGTGCGGAGGGAGTGGGCGAGCAGTACTTC
TRBJ2-2 | TRBV5-1 | . | TRBD1 | CASSSFPGQGANTGELFF | TGCGCCAGCAGCTCCTTTCCGGGACAGGGGGCGAACACCGGGGAGCTGTTTTTT
TRBJ2-1 | TRBV9 | . | . | CASSDPSGVPGTSTYNEQFF | TGTGCCAGCAGCGACCCATCCGGGGTACCCGGGACCTCGACTTACAATGAGCAGTTCTTC
TRBJ1-2 | TRBV6-4 | . | . | CASSDSGTYGYTF | TGTGCCAGCAGTGACTCGGGAACGTATGGCTACACCTTC
TRBJ1-4 | TRBV12-3/TRBV12-4 | . | . | CASSFRPNEKLFF | TGTGCCAGCAGTTTTAGACCGAATGAAAAACTGTTTTTT
TRBJ2-5 | TRBV7-9 | . | TRBD1 | CASSRGQDQETQYF | TGTGCCAGCAGCCGAGGACAGGATCAAGAGACCCAGTACTTC
TRBJ1-1 | TRBV14 | . | . | CASSPLTASNTEAFF | TGTGCCAGCAGCCCCCTTACAGCTTCGAACACTGAAGCTTTCTTT
TRBJ1-2 | TRBV21-1 | few | . | CASSNARPDVFYGYTF | TGTGCCAGCAGCAATGCCAGGCCCGACGTCTTCTATGGCTACACCTTC
TRBJ2-7 | TRBV9 | . | . | CASSVEGRAYEQYF | TGTGCCAGCAGCGTAGAGGGGCGCGCCTACGAGCAGTACTTC
TRBJ2-2 | TRBV7-9 | . | TRBD1 | CASSIPQGYTGELFF | TGTGCCAGCAGCATCCCACAGGGGTACACCGGGGAGCTGTTTTTT
TRBJ1-1 | TRBV7-9 | . | . | CASSLAGTTVLNTEAFF | TGTGCCAGCAGCTTAGCGGGGACGACAGTGTTGAACACTGAAGCTTTCTTT
TRBJ2-2 | TRBV12-5 | once | . | CASGFPRVANTGELFF | TGTGCTAGTGGTTTCCCTAGAGTCGCGAACACCGGGGAGCTGTTTTTT
TRBJ1-5 | TRBV2 | . | . | CASSSQGLWNQPQHF | TGTGCCAGCAGTAGCCAGGGTCTTTGGAATCAGCCCCAGCATTTT
TRBJ1-2 | TRBV4-1 | . | TRBD1 | CASSPGQNYGYTF | TGCGCCAGCAGCCCGGGACAGAACTATGGCTACACCTTC
TRBJ2-3 | TRBV5-8 | . | TRBD2 | CASSFGLAGGDTQYF | TGTGCCAGCAGCTTCGGACTAGCGGGGGGGGATACGCAGTATTTT
TRBJ2-5 | TRBV19 | . | TRBD2 | CASRSRAGTGETQYF | TGTGCCAGTAGGTCAAGAGCGGGAACCGGAGAGACCCAGTACTTC
TRBJ1-5 | TRBV28 | . | . | CASSIDRAQHF | TGTGCCAGCAGTATTGACAGAGCCCAGCATTTT
TRBJ2-2 | TRBV6-5 | few | . | CASSYGGVYTGELFF | TGTGCCAGCAGTTATGGAGGGGTTTACACCGGGGAGCTGTTTTTT
TRBJ1-4 | TRBV5-1 | . | . | CASRNENSNEKLFF | TGCGCCAGCAGAAACGAGAATTCTAATGAAAAACTGTTTTTT
TRBJ2-7 | TRBV27 | . | TRBD2 | CASSFGLARYEQYF | TGTGCCAGCAGTTTCGGACTAGCGCGTTACGAGCAGTACTTC
TRBJ1-2 | TRBV12-3/TRBV12-4 | . | . | CASSLHRVGYTF | TGTGCCAGCAGCCTGCACAGGGTTGGCTACACCTTC
TRBJ2-2 | TRBV7-8 | few | TRBD2 | CASSYPPGGDTGELFF | TGTGCCAGCAGCTACCCACCGGGGGGGGACACCGGGGAGCTGTTTTTT
TRBJ1-1 | TRBV6-6 | . | TRBD1 | CASSWGQLTEAFF | TGTGCCAGCAGTTGGGGACAGTTAACTGAAGCTTTCTTT
TRBJ2-7 | TRBV28 | . | . | CASSFPGTEQPNYEQYF | TGTGCCAGCAGTTTCCCCGGGACTGAGCAGCCCAACTACGAGCAGTACTTC
TRBJ2-1 | TRBV5-1 | . | TRBD2 | CASSLGGSPNEQFF | TGCGCCAGCAGCTTGGGCGGGAGCCCCAATGAGCAGTTCTTC
TRBJ1-1 | TRBV7-9 | once | . | CASSLTDSFGEAFF | TGTGCCAGCAGCTTAACAGACTCTTTCGGTGAAGCTTTCTTT
TRBJ1-1 | TRBV10-3 | . | . | CAISELGQNTEAFF | TGTGCCATCAGTGAGTTAGGGCAGAACACTGAAGCTTTCTTT
TRBJ1-1 | TRBV29-1 | . | . | CSVGDMLDTEAFF | TGCAGCGTGGGGGACATGTTAGACACTGAAGCTTTCTTT
TRBJ2-3 | TRBV15 | . | . | CATSRLPSRERRDTQYF | TGTGCCACCAGCAGGCTCCCGTCGCGGGAAAGGAGAGATACGCAGTATTTT
TRBJ1-2 | TRBV28 | . | . | CASSLKVYGYTF | TGTGCCAGCAGTTTAAAGGTTTATGGCTACACCTTC
TRBJ1-1 | TRBV30 | . | . | CAWSVGVSLTEAFF | TGTGCCTGGAGTGTCGGGGTGAGTCTCACTGAAGCTTTCTTT
TRBJ1-2 | TRBV6-6 | . | . | CASSYSRARYGYTF | TGTGCCAGCAGTTACTCCCGGGCCCGGTATGGCTACACCTTC
TRBJ2-7 | TRBV11-2 | . | TRBD1 | CASSPSTGGYEQYF | TGTGCCAGCAGCCCCTCGACAGGGGGGTACGAGCAGTACTTC
TRBJ1-1 | TRBV7-9 | . | . | CASSSSGVNTEAFF | TGTGCCAGCAGCTCTTCGGGAGTGAACACTGAAGCTTTCTTT
TRBJ2-1 | TRBV5-1 | . | TRBD2 | CASSLSPSGFRDEQFF | TGCGCCAGCAGCTTGTCTCCTAGCGGGTTTCGAGATGAGCAGTTCTTC